These 30 T cell receptor beta chains originate from one sample sequenced in a study of cytomegalovirus exposure and HLA in healthy donors. This PCR relied on a set of 60 Vbeta primers and 13 Jbeta primers. Some clones are missing from TCRdb's copy, which holds only in-frame ones; the method was immunoSEQ multiplex PCR. Among approximately 110,000 clones, 73% were seen once, and the ten largest hold under 10%. The specimen was PBMCs. All receptors come from a middle-aged man in good health and CMV-seronegative.

V usage is TRBV6-5 and J usage is TRBJ2-5; D not certain. The CDR3 loop spans 12 amino acids. The V end lost 0 bases, the J end lost 5 bases, and 4 bases lay between the germline ends. In germline, CDR1 is MNHEY, CDR2 SVGAGI. The CDR3 DNA reads as TGTGCCAGCAGTTACTCGCGGGAGACCCAGTACTTC. This codes for CASSYSRETQYF.

The V call is TRBV15, the J call TRBJ2-3; 10 bases map to TRBD2. V shed 1 base, J shed 0 bases, and the junction held 10 bases outside the gene matches. CDR3 length: 19 amino acids. Germline loops: CDR1 LNHNV, CDR2 YYDKDF (reference sequence). CDR3 loop: CATSRVPSGGQLSTDTQYF. CDR3 bases: TGTGCCACCAGCAGAGTTCCTAGCGGGGGACAACTTAGCACAGATACGCAGTATTTT.

The rearrangement links TRBV18 to TRBJ2-4; a weak D match, TRBD1 (6 bases). Trimming removed 2 bases at V and 6 bases at J, with 11 bases between. CDR1 and CDR2 from the germline V gene are KGHSH and LQKENI. There are 14 residues in the CDR3. Here the CDR3 reads CASSPGQGTNIQYF. The DNA for the CDR3 is TGTGCCAGCTCACCAGGCCAGGGGACAAACATTCAGTACTTC. The full variable domain, rest sourced from reference TRBV18 and TRBJ2-4, is NAGVMQNPRHLVRRRGQEARLRCSPMKGHSHVYWYRQLPEEGLKFMVYLQKENIIDESGMPKERFSAEFPKEGPSILRIQQVVRGDSAAYFCASSPGQGTNIQYFGAGTRLSVL.

This clone was counted a few times. J is TRBJ1-5 and V is TRBV4-3; D is perhaps TRBD1 (6 bases). The germline V gene encodes CDR1 LGHNA and CDR2 YSLEER. This CDR3 contains 15 residues. Deletions cut 0 bases from V and 11 bases from J, with 17 bases between. The CDR3 spells CASSQDIQGPSSQHF. The CDR3 nucleotides are TGCGCCAGCAGCCAAGACATACAGGGCCCCAGCTCCCAGCATTTT.

The genes are TRBV5-1 and TRBJ2-5; D gene ambiguous. The germline gives CDR1 SGHRS, CDR2 YFSETQ. The CDR3 consists of 14 residues. Trimming removed 6 bases from V and 4 bases from J, with 16 bases in between. The CDR3: CASTAGSARETQYF. Written as DNA, the CDR3 is TGCGCCAGCACTGCAGGATCGGCCCGAGAGACCCAGTACTTC.

The chain couples TRBV27 to TRBJ2-7, with D unresolved. V lost 0 bases and J lost 3, with 6 bases in between. Germline V gene data show CDR1 as MNHEY and CDR2 as SMNVEV (reference sequence). The CDR3 is 13 residues long. Here the CDR3 reads CASSLSAVYEQYF. The CDR3 DNA reads TGTGCCAGCAGTTTATCGGCGGTCTACGAGCAGTACTTC.

The rearrangement links TRBV4-1 to TRBJ1-4; D call uncertain. The CDR3 covers 15 residues. V was cut by 2 bases and J by 0 bases, with 7 bases left in between. Germline values: CDR1 MGHRA, CDR2 YSYEKL. The CDR3 region is CASSQWAPTNEKLFF. The CDR3 nucleotides read TGCGCCAGCAGCCAATGGGCACCAACTAATGAAAAACTGTTTTTT.

This clone was seen only once. Other DNA sequences of this sample code for an identical CDR3. This sequence joins TRBV29-1 and TRBJ2-1; TRBD2 aligns across 10 bases. This CDR3 is 15 amino acids long. Germline V gives CDR1 SQVTM, CDR2 ANQGSEA. V lost 1 base and J lost 4; bases outside the gene matches: 4. CDR3 in amino acids: CSVEGLAGVYNEQFF. The DNA for the CDR3 is TGCAGCGTTGAAGGGCTAGCGGGGGTATACAATGAGCAGTTCTTC.

This sequence joins TRBV4-1 and TRBJ1-5; D ambiguous. The length of the CDR3 is 14 residues. CDR1 is MGHRA, CDR2 YSYEKL, per germline. Trimming left V 0 bases short and J 5 bases short, with 8 bases between. CDR3 DNA: TGCGCCAGCAGCCAAGAGCGGGGAGATCAGCCCCAGCATTTT. Translating gives CASSQERGDQPQHF.

The sample holds one count of this clone. V usage is TRBV6-5 and J usage is TRBJ1-1; possible D gene TRBD1, 6 bases. This CDR3 is 13 amino acids long. Trimming removed 5 bases at V and 11 bases at J, with 18 bases between. The germline gives CDR1 MNHEY, CDR2 SVGAGI. Here the CDR3 reads CASSTGTLNRAFF. The CDR3 coding sequence is TGTGCCAGCAGTACCGGGACACTCAATCGGGCTTTCTTT.

Here the CDR3 reads CASLLRVGMNTEAFF. The CDR3 bases are TGTGCCAGCTTATTGCGGGTGGGGATGAACACTGAAGCTTTCTTT. The chain joins TRBV28 to TRBJ1-1; no clear D gene. CDR1 and CDR2 (germline): MDHEN, SYDVKM. V was cut by 8 bases and J by 0 bases, with 16 bases left in between. CDR3 length equals 15 residues.

The V gene is TRBV7-9, the J gene TRBJ1-5; D is undetermined. This CDR3 spans 12 amino acids. Germline CDR1 SEHNR, CDR2 FQNEAQ (reference sequence). The V end was cut by 4 bases, the J end by 9 bases, with 10 bases between. In DNA, the CDR3 is TGTGCCAGCAGCTCGCTTAGAGGGCCCCAGCATTTT. Residues: CASSSLRGPQHF.

V is TRBV28 and J is TRBJ2-1, with 9 bases matching TRBD2. Trimming removed 6 bases from V and 3 bases from J; junction bases left unmatched: 12. The CDR3 covers 17 residues. CDR1 MDHEN and CDR2 SYDVKM come from the germline V gene. The CDR3 loop is CASSPFVTSGLYNEQFF. The CDR3, as DNA: TGTGCCAGCAGCCCTTTTGTGACTAGCGGTCTCTACAATGAGCAGTTCTTC.

CDR3 DNA: TGTGCCAGCAGTGAAGAGCACGGGACACCCAAGCTGGTCAGTTATACGCAGTATTTT. It codes for CASSEEHGTPKLVSYTQYF. V and J are TRBV6-1 and TRBJ2-3; D may be TRBD1 (6 bases). Trimming stripped 1 base from V and 7 bases from J, with 27 bases between. Germline V gives CDR1 MNHNS, CDR2 SASEGT. This CDR3 is built from 19 residues.

This clone has just a few counts. This sequence joins TRBV27 and TRBJ1-1, with 7 nucleotides matching TRBD1. V lost 1 base to trimming and J lost 1 base; unmatched junction nucleotides: 3. This CDR3 spans 15 amino acids. Per the germline V gene, CDR1 is MNHEY and CDR2 is SMNVEV (reference sequence). Here the CDR3 reads CASSLLGQWNTEAFF. The CDR3 nucleotides read TGTGCCAGCAGTTTATTGGGACAGTGGAACACTGAAGCTTTCTTT.

The chain recombines TRBV30 with TRBJ1-2; 9 nucleotides line up with TRBD1. Germline V lookup: CDR1 GTSNPN, CDR2 SVGIG (reference sequence). V dropped 2 bases and J dropped 7; count of bases not matched to a gene: 5. The CDR3 has 13 amino acids. Here the CDR3 DNA reads TGTGCCTGGAGTACGACAGGGGGGAGTGGCTACACCTTC. It is translated as CAWSTTGGSGYTF. The full variable domain, in which reference TRBV30 and TRBJ1-2 provide the parts outside the CDR3, is SQTIHQWPATLVQPVGSPLSLECTVEGTSNPNLYWYRQAAGRGLQLLFYSVGIGQISSEVPQNLSASRPQDRQFILSSKKLLLSDSGFYLCAWSTTGGSGYTFGSGTRLTVV.

CDR3 coding DNA: TGTGCCAGCTCACCGGGGGGACCTGGAAACACCATATATTTT. This encodes CASSPGGPGNTIYF. The chain joins TRBV18 to TRBJ1-3; perhaps TRBD1 as D (5 bases). The germline V gene has CDR1 KGHSH and CDR2 LQKENI. The CDR3 spans 14 residues. V lost 3 bases and J 2 bases, leaving 8 bases between the germline ends. The full variable domain, rest sourced from reference TRBV18 and TRBJ1-3, is NAGVMQNPRHLVRRRGQEARLRCSPMKGHSHVYWYRQLPEEGLKFMVYLQKENIIDESGMPKERFSAEFPKEGPSILRIQQVVRGDSAAYFCASSPGGPGNTIYFGEGSWLTVV.

The genes are TRBV7-6 and TRBJ2-5; 12 bases map to TRBD2. The CDR3 runs 17 residues. Trimming cost V 0 bases and J 4 bases; bases outside gene matches: 6. The germline V gene encodes CDR1 SGHVS and CDR2 FNYEAQ. CDR3 in DNA: TGTGCCAGCAGCTTAGCGACTAGCGGGGGAGGGGGAGAGACCCAGTACTTC. It is translated as CASSLATSGGGGETQYF.

The V and J genes are TRBV11-2 and TRBJ1-5; the match to TRBD1 covers 7 bases. CDR3 length: 14 amino acids. Germline V gives CDR1 SGHAT, CDR2 FQNNGV. The ends lost 5 bases at V and 3 bases at J; junction bases unmatched: 4. The CDR3 here is CASSRTGDNQPQHF. For the CDR3, the DNA is TGTGCCAGCAGCCGAACAGGGGACAATCAGCCCCAGCATTTT.

The J gene is TRBJ1-3, the V gene TRBV4-3; no reliable D call. V dropped 4 bases and J dropped 0 bases, with 10 bases sitting between them. The germline CDR1 and CDR2 sequences are LGHNA and YSLEER. The CDR3 has 15 amino acids. The CDR3 nucleotides read TGCGCCAGCAGCCCCAGAACCGACTCTGGAAACACCATATATTTT. Protein sequence: CASSPRTDSGNTIYF.

The rearrangement uses TRBV5-4 and TRBJ1-2; perhaps TRBD1 as D (5 bases). V was shortened by 2 bases and J by 3 bases, with 11 bases between the two germline ends. The CDR3 runs 14 residues. Germline loops: CDR1 SGHNT, CDR2 YYREEE (reference sequence). CDR3 in amino acids: CASSFTGEDYGYTF. Written as DNA, the CDR3 is TGTGCCAGCAGCTTCACGGGGGAGGACTATGGCTACACCTTC.

The chain carries TRBV6-6 and TRBJ2-1; D might be TRBD2 (5 bases). The CDR3 sequence is 16 residues long. Germline CDR1 and CDR2: MNHNY and SVGAGI (reference sequence). V was pared by 2 bases and J by 2 bases, with 13 bases between. DNA for the CDR3: TGTGCCAGCAGTTACCGGGAAGCTCGTCCCTACAATGAGCAGTTCTTC. Translation gives CASSYREARPYNEQFF.

This clone has a single count. V usage is TRBV5-1 and J usage is TRBJ2-3, with TRBD2 matching over 10 bases. Trimming at V came to 4 bases and at J to 6 bases, leaving 2 bases not matched to a gene. The CDR3 spans 13 residues. CDR1 and CDR2 (germline): SGHRS, YFSETQ. The CDR3 sequence is CASSPGLADTQYF. Here the CDR3 DNA reads TGCGCCAGCAGCCCGGGACTAGCGGATACGCAGTATTTT.

This chain uses TRBV6-7 with TRBJ2-1; D perhaps matches TRBD1 (6 bases). TRBV6-7 is identified as an open reading frame with a role that is uncertain. V shed 7 bases and J shed 4 bases, with 11 bases lying between them. The CDR3 is 13 amino acids. The CDR3 is CASNPGVYNEQFF. In DNA form, the CDR3 reads TGTGCCAGCAACCCAGGGGTTTACAATGAGCAGTTCTTC.

This chain connects TRBV28 to TRBJ2-5; 9 bases line up with TRBD1. The CDR3 has 16 residues. The V gene end was trimmed by 5 bases and the J gene end by 0 bases; junction bases not matched to a gene: 7. Germline CDR1 and CDR2: MDHEN and SYDVKM. The CDR3, as DNA: TGTGCCAGCAGTACACGGGGGACAGGGAACCAAGAGACCCAGTACTTC. Translated, it gives CASSTRGTGNQETQYF.

V usage is TRBV28 and J usage is TRBJ2-5, with unresolved D. Germline CDR1 is MDHEN and CDR2 is SYDVKM. The CDR3 runs 11 residues. V was shortened by 3 bases and J by 5 bases, with 4 bases between the two germline ends. The CDR3 nucleotides are TGTGCCAGCAGTTTCTCGGAGACCCAGTACTTC. This encodes CASSFSETQYF.

V and J are TRBV5-6 and TRBJ2-4; 12 nucleotides match TRBD1. The germline gives CDR1 SGHDT, CDR2 YYEEEE. There are 16 residues in the CDR3. V was clipped by 4 bases and J by 7 bases; unmatched bases: 9. The CDR3 is CASSGTGGVLGNIQYF. DNA of the CDR3: TGTGCCAGCAGCGGGACAGGGGGCGTCCTGGGGAACATTCAGTACTTC.

The chain combines TRBV9 with TRBJ1-4; no clear D. V lost 3 bases to trimming and J lost 5 bases, with 14 bases between them. The CDR3 has 15 residues. The V gene's germline CDR1 is SGDLS and CDR2 YYNGEE. The CDR3 loop reads CASSASRVDNEKLFF. DNA for the CDR3: TGTGCCAGCAGCGCGTCGAGGGTAGACAATGAAAAACTGTTTTTT.

The CDR3 coding sequence is TGCAGCGTGCCAGAAGGGGGGGTGGGCACAGATACGCAGTATTTT. It encodes CSVPEGGVGTDTQYF. The V gene is TRBV29-1, the J gene TRBJ2-3; tentatively, D is TRBD2 (7 bases). Germline loops: CDR1 SQVTM, CDR2 ANQGSEA. The CDR3 contains 15 residues. The V and J ends lost 6 bases and 1 base respectively, with 17 bases between them.

This clone occurred a few times. The chain employs TRBV5-6 and TRBJ1-5; D is possibly TRBD1 (5 bases). The V gene's germline CDR1 is SGHDT and CDR2 YYEEEE. The CDR3 sequence is 14 residues long. V was clipped by 0 bases and J by 7 bases, with 11 bases between them. The CDR3 DNA follows: TGTGCCAGCAGCTTGGAGGGGATAAGGCAGCCCCAGCATTTT. Encoded protein: CASSLEGIRQPQHF.